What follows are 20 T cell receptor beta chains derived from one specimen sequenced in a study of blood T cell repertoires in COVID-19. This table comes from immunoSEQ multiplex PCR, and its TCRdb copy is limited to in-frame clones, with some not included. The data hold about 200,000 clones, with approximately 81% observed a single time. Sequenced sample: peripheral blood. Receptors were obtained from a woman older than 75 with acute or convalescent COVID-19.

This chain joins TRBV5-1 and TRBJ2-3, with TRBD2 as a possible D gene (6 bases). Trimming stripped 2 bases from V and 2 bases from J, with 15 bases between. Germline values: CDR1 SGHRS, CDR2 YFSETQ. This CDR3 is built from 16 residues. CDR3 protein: CASSLFNSGDTDTQYF. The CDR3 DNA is TGCGCCAGCAGCTTATTTAATAGCGGAGACACAGATACGCAGTATTTT.

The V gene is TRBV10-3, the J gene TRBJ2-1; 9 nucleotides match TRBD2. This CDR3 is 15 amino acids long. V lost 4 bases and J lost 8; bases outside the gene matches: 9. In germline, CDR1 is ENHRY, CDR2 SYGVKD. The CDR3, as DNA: TGTGCCATCAGTGCCTTGGCGGGAGGGATCGATGAGCAGTTCTTC. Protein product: CAISALAGGIDEQFF.

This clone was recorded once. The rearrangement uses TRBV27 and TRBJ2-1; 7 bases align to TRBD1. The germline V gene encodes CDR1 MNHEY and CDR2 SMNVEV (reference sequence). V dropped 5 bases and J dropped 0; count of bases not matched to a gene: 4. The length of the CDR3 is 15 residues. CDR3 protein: CASSPTGASYNEQFF. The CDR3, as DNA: TGTGCCAGCAGTCCTACAGGGGCCTCCTACAATGAGCAGTTCTTC.

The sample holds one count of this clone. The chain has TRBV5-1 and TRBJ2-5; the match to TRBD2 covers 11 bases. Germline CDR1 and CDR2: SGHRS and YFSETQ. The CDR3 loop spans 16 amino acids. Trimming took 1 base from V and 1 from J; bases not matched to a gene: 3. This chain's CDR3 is CASSLSSGGIQETQYF. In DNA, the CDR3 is TGCGCCAGCAGCTTGTCTAGCGGGGGGATCCAAGAGACCCAGTACTTC.

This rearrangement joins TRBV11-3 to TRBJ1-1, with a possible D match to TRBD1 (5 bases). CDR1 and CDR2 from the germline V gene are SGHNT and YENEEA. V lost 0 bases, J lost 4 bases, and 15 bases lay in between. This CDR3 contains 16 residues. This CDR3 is CASSLEVGDSGTEAFF. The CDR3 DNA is TGTGCCAGCAGCTTAGAAGTGGGGGATAGCGGCACTGAAGCTTTCTTT.

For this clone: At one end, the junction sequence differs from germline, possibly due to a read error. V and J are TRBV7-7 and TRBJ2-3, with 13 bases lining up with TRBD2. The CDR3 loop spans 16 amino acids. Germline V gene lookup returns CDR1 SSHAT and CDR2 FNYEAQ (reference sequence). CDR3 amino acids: CASSPGLAGVTDTQYF. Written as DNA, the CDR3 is TGTGCTAGCAGCCCCGGACTAGCGGGGGTAACAGATACGCAGTATTTT. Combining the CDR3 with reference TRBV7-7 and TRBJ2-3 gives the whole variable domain GAGVSQSPRYKVTKRGQDVTLRCDPISSHATLYWYQQALGQGPEFLTYFNYEAQPDKSGLPSDRFSAERPEGSISTLTIQRTEQRDSAMYRCASSPGLAGVTDTQYFGPGTRLTVL.

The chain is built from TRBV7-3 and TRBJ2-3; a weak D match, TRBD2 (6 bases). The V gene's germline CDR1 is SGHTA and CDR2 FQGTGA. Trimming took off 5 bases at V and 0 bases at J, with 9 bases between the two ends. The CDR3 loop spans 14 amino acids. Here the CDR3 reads CASSATRSTDTQYF. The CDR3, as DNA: TGTGCCAGCAGCGCGACTAGGAGCACAGATACGCAGTATTTT.

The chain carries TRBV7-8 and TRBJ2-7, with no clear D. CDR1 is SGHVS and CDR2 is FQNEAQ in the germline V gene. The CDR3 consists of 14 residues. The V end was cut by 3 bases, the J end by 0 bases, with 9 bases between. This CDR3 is CASSFLRVSYEQYF. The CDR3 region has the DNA TGTGCCAGCAGCTTCCTTCGGGTCTCCTACGAGCAGTACTTC.

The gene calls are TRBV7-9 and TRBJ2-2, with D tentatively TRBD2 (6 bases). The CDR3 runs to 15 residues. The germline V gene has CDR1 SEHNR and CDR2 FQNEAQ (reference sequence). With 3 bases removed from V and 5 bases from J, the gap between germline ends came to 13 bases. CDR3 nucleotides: TGTGCCAGCAGCTTTGGGGCCGCGGGGACCGGGGAGCTGTTTTTT. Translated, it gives CASSFGAAGTGELFF.

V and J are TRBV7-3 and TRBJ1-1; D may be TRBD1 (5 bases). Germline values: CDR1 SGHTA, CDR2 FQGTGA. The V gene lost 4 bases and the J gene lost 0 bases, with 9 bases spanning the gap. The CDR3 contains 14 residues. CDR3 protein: CASSSQGLNTEAFF. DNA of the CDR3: TGTGCCAGCAGCTCCCAGGGTTTGAACACTGAAGCTTTCTTT.

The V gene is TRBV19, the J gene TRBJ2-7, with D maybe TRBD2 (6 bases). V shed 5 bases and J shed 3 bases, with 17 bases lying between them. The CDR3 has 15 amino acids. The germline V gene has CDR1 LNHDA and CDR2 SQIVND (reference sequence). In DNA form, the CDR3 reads TGTGCCAGTAGTCCCGGGACGGGGGATGGCTACGAGCAGTACTTC. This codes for CASSPGTGDGYEQYF.

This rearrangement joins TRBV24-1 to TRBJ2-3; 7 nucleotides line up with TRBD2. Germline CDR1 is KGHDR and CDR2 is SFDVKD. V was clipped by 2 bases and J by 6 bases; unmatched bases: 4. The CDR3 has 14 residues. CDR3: CATSDSGGVDTQYF. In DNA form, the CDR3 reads TGTGCCACCAGTGATTCGGGGGGAGTTGATACGCAGTATTTT.

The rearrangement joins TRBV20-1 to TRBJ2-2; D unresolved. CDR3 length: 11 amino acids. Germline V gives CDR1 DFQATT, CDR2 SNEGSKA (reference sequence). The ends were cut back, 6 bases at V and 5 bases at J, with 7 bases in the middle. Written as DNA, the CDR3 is TGCAGTGCGTACTTTACCGGGGAGCTGTTTTTT. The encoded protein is CSAYFTGELFF.

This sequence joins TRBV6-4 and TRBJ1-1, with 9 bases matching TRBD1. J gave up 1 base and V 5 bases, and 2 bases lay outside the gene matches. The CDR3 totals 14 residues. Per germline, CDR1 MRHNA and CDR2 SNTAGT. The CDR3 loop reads CASSQDRGNTEAFF. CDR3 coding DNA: TGTGCCAGCAGTCAGGACAGGGGGAACACTGAAGCTTTCTTT.

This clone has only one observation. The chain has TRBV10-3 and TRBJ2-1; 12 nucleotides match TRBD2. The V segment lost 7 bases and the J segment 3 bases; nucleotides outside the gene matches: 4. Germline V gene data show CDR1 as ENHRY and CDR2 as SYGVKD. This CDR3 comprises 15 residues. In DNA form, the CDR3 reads TGTGCCATCACCCTGACTAGCGGGGGCTACAATGAGCAGTTCTTC. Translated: CAITLTSGGYNEQFF.

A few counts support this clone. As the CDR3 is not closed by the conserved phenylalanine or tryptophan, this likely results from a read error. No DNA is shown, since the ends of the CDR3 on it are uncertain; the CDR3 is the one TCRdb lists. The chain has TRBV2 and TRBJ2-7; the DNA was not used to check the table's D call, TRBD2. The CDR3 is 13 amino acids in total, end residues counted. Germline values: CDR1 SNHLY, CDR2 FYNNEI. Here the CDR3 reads CASSAAAETAYSL.

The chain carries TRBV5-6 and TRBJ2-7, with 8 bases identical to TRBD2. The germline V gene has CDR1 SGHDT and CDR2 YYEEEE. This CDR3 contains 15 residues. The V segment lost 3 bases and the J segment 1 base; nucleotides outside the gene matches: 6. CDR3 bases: TGTGCCAGCAGCTCCGAGGAGCGGGGGTCCTACGAGCAGTACTTC. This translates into CASSSEERGSYEQYF.

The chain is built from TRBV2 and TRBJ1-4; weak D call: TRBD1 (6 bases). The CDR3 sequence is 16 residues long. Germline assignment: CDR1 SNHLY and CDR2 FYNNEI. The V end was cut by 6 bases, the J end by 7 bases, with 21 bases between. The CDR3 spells CASSDTDRRLGEKLFF. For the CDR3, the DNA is TGTGCCAGCAGCGACACTGACAGGAGGCTTGGTGAAAAACTGTTTTTT.

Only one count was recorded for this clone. The CDR3 protein is CASSRDSGDQGYEQYF. CDR3 DNA sequence: TGTGCCAGCAGCCGAGACTCAGGAGACCAGGGCTACGAGCAGTACTTC. V is TRBV4-2 and J is TRBJ2-7; a possible D gene is TRBD1 (5 bases). V lost 4 bases and J 3 bases, leaving 19 bases between the germline ends. Per the germline V gene, CDR1 is LGHNA and CDR2 is YNFKEQ. CDR3 length equals 16 residues.

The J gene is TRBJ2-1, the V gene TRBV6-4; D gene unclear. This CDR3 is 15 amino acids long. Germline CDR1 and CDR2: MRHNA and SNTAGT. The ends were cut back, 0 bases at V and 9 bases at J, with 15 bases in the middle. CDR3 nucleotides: TGTGCCAGCAGTGACTCGGCCTCCCGGCCAGGTGAGCAGTTCTTC. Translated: CASSDSASRPGEQFF.